This T cell receptor beta chain was obtained from a study of T cell responses to AZD1222 COVID-19 vaccine. Study-level points and caveats: Spike regions recognized by vaccine-associated CD4 TCRs spanned the protein, led by 160-218 and 743-854. Breadth and depth of Spike-specific TCRs rose after two AZD1222 doses.

Germline V CDR1 and CDR2: KGHSH, LQKENI. V was shortened by 2 bases and J by 4 bases, with 11 bases between the two germline ends. The CDR3 has 14 amino acids. Data came from immunoSEQ multiplex PCR; TCRdb stores just in-frame clones and leaves some out. The data contain some 150,000 clones, approximately 89% of them singletons. Turning to this clone: What it binds is unknown.

V is TRBV18 and J is TRBJ2-5; D assignment may be TRBD1 or TRBD2 (5 bases each). The source of this sequence is an adult in good health. Sequencing used peripheral blood, obtained on day 0 of MenACWY control vaccination. The CDR3 nucleotides read TGTGCCAGCTCACCAGATGCAGGGAGAGAGACCCAGTACTTC. Protein sequence: CASSPDAGRETQYF.